Listed below are T cell receptor beta chains from one sample, sequenced in a study of shared clonotypes between healthy human individuals. The protocol was immunoSEQ multiplex PCR, while the TCRdb copy is restricted to in-frame clones and leaves out a portion. The profile shows more than 2 million clones, 85% to 95% of them singletons. Material: naive CD4+ T cells sorted from blood. The receptor set was obtained from a man between 18 and 29 years old in good health. Both conserved end residues are part of each CDR3. D genes are given only for firm matches. A clone size is listed for some rows: how often the clone was seen (once, few, many), or a class if it is expanded.

TGTGCCAGCAAGCGGGAGCCCACAGATACGCAGTATTTT CASKREPTDTQYF TRBD2 - TRBJ2-3 TRBV2 13
TGCGCCAGCAGTGGCGGCGGGAGTTTCGCCGGGGAGCTGTTTTTT CASSGGGSFAGELFF TRBD2 - TRBJ2-2 TRBV10-2 15
TGTGCCATCAGTGACTGGACGGCGAGCTCCTACGAGCAGTACTTC CAISDWTASSYEQYF - - TRBJ2-7 TRBV6-5 15
TGTGCCATCAGTGGTGGCGCGGGAGGGCACAATGAGCAGTTCTTC CAISGGAGGHNEQFF TRBD2 once TRBJ2-1 TRBV10-3 15
TGTGCCAGCAGCTTACCTAACGTCGCTGGGGCCAACGTCCTGACTTTC CASSLPNVAGANVLTF - - TRBJ2-6 TRBV5-4 16
TGTGCCAGCAGCGCTCGACAGGTCTACACCTTC CASSARQVYTF - - TRBJ1-2 TRBV9 11
TGTGCCAGCAGCCTCCGACTGACAACCACTGAAGCTTTCTTT CASSLRLTTTEAFF - - TRBJ1-1 TRBV11-2 14
TGTGCCAGCACCGTGACTAGCGGGAGCTACGAGCAGTACTTC CASTVTSGSYEQYF TRBD2 once TRBJ2-7 TRBV6-5 14
TGTGCCAGCAGTTTATCGGGCCGGGGACAGAGCGCCGAAGATACGCAGTATTTT CASSLSGRGQSAEDTQYF TRBD1 - TRBJ2-3 TRBV28 18
TGTGCCATCAGTGAGGCTAGCGGAATAGATACGCAGTATTTT CAISEASGIDTQYF TRBD2 - TRBJ2-3 TRBV10-3 14
TGTGCCTCCCTCGAGGGGGCCCAGGCCCCTTATGGCTACACCTTC CASLEGAQAPYGYTF TRBD1 once TRBJ1-2 TRBV30 15
TGTGCCAGCACCCGAAGCGGGGGGGGGCGCACAGATACGCAGTATTTT CASTRSGGGRTDTQYF TRBD2 - TRBJ2-3 TRBV7-9 16
TGTGCCAGCAGTTTATCCGGGGGCGTGCAGGGTTCACCCCTCCACTTT CASSLSGGVQGSPLHF - - TRBJ1-6 TRBV27 16
TGCGCCAGCAGCCTAGGACTAGCGGGAGAAAAGCAGTTCTTC CASSLGLAGEKQFF TRBD2 - TRBJ2-1 TRBV5-1 14
TGTGCCAGCCGTGCCGGGACAGGGAATTCACCCCTCCACTTT CASRAGTGNSPLHF TRBD1 - TRBJ1-6 TRBV27 14
TGTGCCAGCGGGGGACAGGGCCAAGAGACCCAGTACTTC CASGGQGQETQYF TRBD1 - TRBJ2-5 TRBV5-6 13
TGTGCCTGGAGTGTAGGGGGGACAGAGACCCAGTACTTC CAWSVGGTETQYF - - TRBJ2-5 TRBV30 13
TGTGCCAGCAGTGTCTTAGCGGGGGGGGAAGATACGCAGTATTTT CASSVLAGGEDTQYF TRBD2 - TRBJ2-3 TRBV6-1 15
TGTGCCATCAGCGGAGCATTTAGCGGGGAACTCTACGAGCAGTACTTC CAISGAFSGELYEQYF TRBD2 once TRBJ2-7 TRBV10-3 16
TGTGCCAGCCACGGGGGGGGTTCGTTAACGGACGAGCAGTACTTC CASHGGGSLTDEQYF TRBD2 once TRBJ2-7 TRBV25-1 15
TGCAGCGCCCGCGTTAACACCGGGGAGCTGTTTTTT CSARVNTGELFF - - TRBJ2-2 TRBV29-1 12
TGTGCCAGCAGTTCGCCTGCTAGCGGGGAAAATGAGCAGTTCTTC CASSSPASGENEQFF TRBD2 - TRBJ2-1 TRBV28 15
TGCGCCAGCAGCTATTCGGACAGTAATTCACCCCTCCACTTT CASSYSDSNSPLHF - - TRBJ1-6 TRBV4-1 14
TGTGCCAGCTCACCCGCCGGGACAGGGGGCACAGATACGCAGTATTTT CASSPAGTGGTDTQYF TRBD1 - TRBJ2-3 TRBV18 16
TGTGCCAGCAGTGTTCAGAAGTTTTTGGGCGGGAGTTTGGGTGAGCAGTTCTTC CASSVQKFLGGSLGEQFF TRBD2 - TRBJ2-1 TRBV2 18
TGCGCCAGCAGTGAGTCAGGGATCACTGAAGCTTTCTTT CASSESGITEAFF - - TRBJ1-1 TRBV10-1 13
TGTGCCAGCAGCTTAGATGGTAGAATGAACACTGAAGCTTTCTTT CASSLDGRMNTEAFF - once TRBJ1-1 TRBV11-2 15
TGTGCCAGCAGCGCCGGACAGGGAGCCGGGGAGCTGTTTTTT CASSAGQGAGELFF TRBD1 once TRBJ2-2 TRBV9 14
TGCGCCAGCAGCCAACCAGTCAGCTCTGGAAACACCATATATTTT CASSQPVSSGNTIYF - once TRBJ1-3 TRBV4-1 15
TGTGCCAGCAGCTTAATAGGGAGTACCTACGAGCAGTACTTC CASSLIGSTYEQYF - - TRBJ2-7 TRBV7-2 14
TGTGCCAGCAGCTTGCCAGGGGCAGGTGGATATGGCTACACCTTC CASSLPGAGGYGYTF - - TRBJ1-2 TRBV5-4 15
TGTGCCAGCAGCCTAGGGACTAGCATAGATACGCAGTATTTT CASSLGTSIDTQYF TRBD2 few TRBJ2-3 TRBV27 14
TGTGCCTGGGCTAGTTGGGGCGAGCAGTACTTC CAWASWGEQYF - once TRBJ2-7 TRBV30 11
TGTGCCAGCAGCACAGGACAGGGGGCCTACGAGCAGTACTTC CASSTGQGAYEQYF TRBD1 - TRBJ2-7 TRBV5-6 14
TGTGCCAGCAGTGAATCAGGGGTCGGCTACACCTTC CASSESGVGYTF - - TRBJ1-2 TRBV2 12
TGCGCCAGCAGCTACACCGGGACAGAGAGTCTTCAAGAGACCCAGTACTTC CASSYTGTESLQETQYF TRBD1 - TRBJ2-5 TRBV5-1 17
TGTGCCAGCAGTGATTTCGGGAAAAGCTCCTACAATGAGCAGTTCTTC CASSDFGKSSYNEQFF - - TRBJ2-1 TRBV2 16
TGTGCCAGCAATAGAGTCTTGGACTCTGGAAACACCATATATTTT CASNRVLDSGNTIYF - - TRBJ1-3 TRBV6-1 15
TGTGCCAGCTCATCTTTATCCGCGACAGGGGTATATGGCTACACCTTC CASSSLSATGVYGYTF TRBD1 - TRBJ1-2 TRBV18 16
TGTGCCAGCAGCTCGGGACAGGGAGGCTCCTACGAGCAGTACTTC CASSSGQGGSYEQYF TRBD1 - TRBJ2-7 TRBV7-3 15
TGTGCCAGCAGTGAGGATATGAACACTGAAGCTTTCTTT CASSEDMNTEAFF - - TRBJ1-1 TRBV2 13